This T cell receptor beta chain derives from a study of T-cell reconstitution after alpha-beta-depleted transplantation in children. Molecular barcoding with unique molecular identifiers was used for the TCRbeta library. From the PCR reads, TCRdb called clonotypes with MiXCR, one entry per CDR3 protein. The sample includes a few hundred thousand distinct CDR3 sequences, under 15% of them seen just once. As to this clonotype: Its antigen is still unknown.

The length of the CDR3 is 18 residues. V trimming: 4 bases; J trimming: 3 bases; junction bases outside the gene matches: 12. Germline CDR1 and CDR2: MNHEY and SVGAGI. Study-wide points: Diversity and T-cell counts at one year after transplant derived mostly from new T cells. At around two months after transplant, the alpha-beta T cells were reportedly derived from several hundred expanded clones that came from non-depleted graft cells. High day-60 TCRbeta diversity in some patients came from surviving recipient T cells and thymic progenitors.

The J gene is TRBJ2-7, the V gene TRBV6-5; TRBD2 matches 13 bases. The sequences come from PBMCs, mostly from graft donor cells, collected 360 days after TCRalphabeta/CD19-depleted stem cell transplant. The clonotype comes from a male patient between 10 and 17 years old who had a stem cell transplant for acute myeloid leukemia, so the T cells may come from the graft donor. The CDR3 is CASSFLAGLAGSNYEQYF. The DNA for the CDR3 is TGTGCCAGCAGTTTCCTGGCGGGACTAGCGGGATCAAACTACGAGCAGTACTTC.